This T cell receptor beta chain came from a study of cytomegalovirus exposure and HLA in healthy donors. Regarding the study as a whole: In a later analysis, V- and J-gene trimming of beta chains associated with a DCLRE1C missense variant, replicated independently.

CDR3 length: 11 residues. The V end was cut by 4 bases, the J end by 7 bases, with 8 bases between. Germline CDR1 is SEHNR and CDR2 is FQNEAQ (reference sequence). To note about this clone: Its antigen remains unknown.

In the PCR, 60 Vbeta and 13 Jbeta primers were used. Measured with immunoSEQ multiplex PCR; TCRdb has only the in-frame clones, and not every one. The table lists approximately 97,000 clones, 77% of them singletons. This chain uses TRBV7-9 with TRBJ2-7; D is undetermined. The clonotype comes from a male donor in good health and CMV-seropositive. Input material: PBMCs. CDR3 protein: CASSSSGEQYF. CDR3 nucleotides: TGTGCCAGCAGCTCGTCCGGGGAGCAGTACTTC.